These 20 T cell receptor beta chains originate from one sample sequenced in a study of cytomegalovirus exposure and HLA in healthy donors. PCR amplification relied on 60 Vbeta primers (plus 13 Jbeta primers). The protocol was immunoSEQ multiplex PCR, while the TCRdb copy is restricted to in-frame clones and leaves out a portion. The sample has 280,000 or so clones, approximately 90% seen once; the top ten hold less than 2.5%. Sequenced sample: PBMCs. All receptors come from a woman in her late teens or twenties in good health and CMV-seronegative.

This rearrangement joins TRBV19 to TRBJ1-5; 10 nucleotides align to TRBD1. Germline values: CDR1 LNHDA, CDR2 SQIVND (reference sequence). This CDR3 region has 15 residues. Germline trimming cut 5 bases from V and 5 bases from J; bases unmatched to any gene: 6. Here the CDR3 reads CASSLGTGDHQPQHF. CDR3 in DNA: TGTGCCAGTAGTTTAGGGACAGGGGATCATCAGCCCCAGCATTTT.

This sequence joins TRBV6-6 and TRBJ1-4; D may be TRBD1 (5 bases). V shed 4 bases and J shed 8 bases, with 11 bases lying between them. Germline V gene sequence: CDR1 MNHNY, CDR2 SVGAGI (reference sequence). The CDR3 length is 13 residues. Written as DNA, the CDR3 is TGTGCCAGCAGTTGGCGACAGAACGAAAAACTGTTTTTT. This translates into CASSWRQNEKLFF.

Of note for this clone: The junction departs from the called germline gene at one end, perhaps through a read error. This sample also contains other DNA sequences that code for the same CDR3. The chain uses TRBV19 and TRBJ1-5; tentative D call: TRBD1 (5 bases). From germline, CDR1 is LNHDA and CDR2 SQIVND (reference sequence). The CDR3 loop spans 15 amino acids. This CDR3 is CASRGGDGRNQPQHF. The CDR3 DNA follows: TGTGCCAGTAGGGGGGGGGACGGGCGCAACCAGCCCCAGCATTTT. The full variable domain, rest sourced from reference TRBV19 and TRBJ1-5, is DGGITQSPKYLFRKEGQNVTLSCEQNLNHDAMYWYRQDPGQGLRLIYYSQIVNDFQKGDIAEGYSVSREKKESFPLTVTSAQKNPTAFYLCASRGGDGRNQPQHFGDGTRLSIL.

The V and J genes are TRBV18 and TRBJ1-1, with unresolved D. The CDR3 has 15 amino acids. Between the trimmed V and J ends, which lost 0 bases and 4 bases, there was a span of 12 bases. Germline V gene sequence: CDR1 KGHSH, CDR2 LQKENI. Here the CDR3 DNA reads TGTGCCAGCTCACCACCGAGGGCTGGGAGCACTGAAGCTTTCTTT. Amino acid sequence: CASSPPRAGSTEAFF.

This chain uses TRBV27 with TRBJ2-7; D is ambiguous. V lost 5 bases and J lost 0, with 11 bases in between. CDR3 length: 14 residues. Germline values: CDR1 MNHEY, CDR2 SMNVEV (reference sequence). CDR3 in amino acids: CASSTYLNSYEQYF. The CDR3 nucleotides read TGTGCCAGCAGTACCTACCTGAACTCCTACGAGCAGTACTTC.

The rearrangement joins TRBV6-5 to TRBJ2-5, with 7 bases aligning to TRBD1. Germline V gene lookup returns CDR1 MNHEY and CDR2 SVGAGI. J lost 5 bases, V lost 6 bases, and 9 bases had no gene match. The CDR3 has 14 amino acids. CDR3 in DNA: TGTGCCAGCAGCGACTGGGACAGAGGCGAGACCCAGTACTTC. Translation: CASSDWDRGETQYF.

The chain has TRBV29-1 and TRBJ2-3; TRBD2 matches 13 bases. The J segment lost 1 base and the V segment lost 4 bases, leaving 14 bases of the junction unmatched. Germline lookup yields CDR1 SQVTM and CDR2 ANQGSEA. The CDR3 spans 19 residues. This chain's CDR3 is CSVVGTSGGAAVGTDTQYF. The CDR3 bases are TGCAGCGTTGTTGGTACTAGCGGGGGGGCGGCGGTAGGCACAGATACGCAGTATTTT.

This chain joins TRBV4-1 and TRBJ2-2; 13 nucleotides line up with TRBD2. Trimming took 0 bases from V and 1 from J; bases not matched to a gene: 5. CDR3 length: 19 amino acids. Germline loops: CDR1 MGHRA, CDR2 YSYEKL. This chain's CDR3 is CASSQDPGTSGVNTGELFF. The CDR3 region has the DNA TGCGCCAGCAGCCAAGATCCCGGGACTAGCGGGGTGAACACCGGGGAGCTGTTTTTT.

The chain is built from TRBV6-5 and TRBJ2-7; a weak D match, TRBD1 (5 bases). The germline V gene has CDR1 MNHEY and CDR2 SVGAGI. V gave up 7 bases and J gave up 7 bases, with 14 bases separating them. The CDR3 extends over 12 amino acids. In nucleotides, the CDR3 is TGTGCCAGCAAACAGGCCCTACGAGAGCAGTACTTC. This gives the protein CASKQALREQYF.

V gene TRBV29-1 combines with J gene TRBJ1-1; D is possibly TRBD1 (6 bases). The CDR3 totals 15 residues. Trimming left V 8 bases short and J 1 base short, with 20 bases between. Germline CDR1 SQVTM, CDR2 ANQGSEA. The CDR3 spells CSPPDYRVSNTEAFF. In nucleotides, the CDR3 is TGCAGCCCACCTGACTACAGGGTCTCGAACACTGAAGCTTTCTTT.

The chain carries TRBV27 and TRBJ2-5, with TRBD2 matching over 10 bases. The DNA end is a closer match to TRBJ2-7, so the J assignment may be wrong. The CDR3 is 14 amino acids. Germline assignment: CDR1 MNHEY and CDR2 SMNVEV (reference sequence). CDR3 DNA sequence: TGTGCCAGCAGCCGTAGCGGGGGGAAGTACGAGCAGTACTTC. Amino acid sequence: CASSRSGGKYEQYF.

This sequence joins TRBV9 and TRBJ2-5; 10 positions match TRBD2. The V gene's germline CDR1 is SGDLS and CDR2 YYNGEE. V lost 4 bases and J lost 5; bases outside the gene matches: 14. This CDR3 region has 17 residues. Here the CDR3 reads CASSPERGGTFVETQYF. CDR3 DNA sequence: TGTGCCAGCAGCCCGGAGCGGGGGGGGACGTTCGTGGAGACCCAGTACTTC.

The CDR3 protein is CASSLDGGGAYNEQFF. Written as DNA, the CDR3 is TGTGCCAGCAGCTTAGACGGCGGGGGGGCATACAATGAGCAGTTCTTC. The V call is TRBV7-2, the J call TRBJ2-1; 9 bases align to TRBD2. J lost 4 bases, V lost 1 base, and 5 bases had no gene match. This CDR3 region has 16 residues. CDR1 is SGHTA and CDR2 is FQGNSA in the germline V gene.

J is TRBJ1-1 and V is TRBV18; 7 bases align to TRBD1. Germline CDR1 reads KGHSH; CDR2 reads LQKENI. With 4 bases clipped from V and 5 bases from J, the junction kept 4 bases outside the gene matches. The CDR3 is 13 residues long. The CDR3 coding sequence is TGTGCCAGCTCACGAACGGGACAGACTGAAGCTTTCTTT. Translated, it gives CASSRTGQTEAFF.

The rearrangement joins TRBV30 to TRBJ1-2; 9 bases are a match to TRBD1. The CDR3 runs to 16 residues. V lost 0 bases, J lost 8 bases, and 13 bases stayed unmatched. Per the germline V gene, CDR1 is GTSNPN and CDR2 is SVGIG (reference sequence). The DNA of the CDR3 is TGTGCCTGGAGTGTCTCGTGGATACAGGGGGCAGGAGGCTACACCTTC. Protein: CAWSVSWIQGAGGYTF.

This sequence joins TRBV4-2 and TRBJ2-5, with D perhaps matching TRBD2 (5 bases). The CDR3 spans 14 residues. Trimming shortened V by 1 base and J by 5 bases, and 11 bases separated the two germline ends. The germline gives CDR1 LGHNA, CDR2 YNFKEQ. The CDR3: CASSQVLVMETQYF. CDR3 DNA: TGTGCCAGCAGCCAAGTACTAGTGATGGAGACCCAGTACTTC.

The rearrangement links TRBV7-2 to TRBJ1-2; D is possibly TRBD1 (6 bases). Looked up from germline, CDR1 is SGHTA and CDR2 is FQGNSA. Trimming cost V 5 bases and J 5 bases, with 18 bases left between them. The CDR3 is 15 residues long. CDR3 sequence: CASSPGVSSIYGYTF. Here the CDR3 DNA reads TGTGCCAGCAGCCCAGGGGTCAGCTCGATATATGGCTACACCTTC. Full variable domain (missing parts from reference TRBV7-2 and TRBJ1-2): GAGVSQSPSNKVTEKGKDVELRCDPISGHTALYWYRQSLGQGLEFLIYFQGNSAPDKSGLPSDRFSAERTGGSVSTLTIQRTQQEDSAVYLCASSPGVSSIYGYTFGSGTRLTVV.

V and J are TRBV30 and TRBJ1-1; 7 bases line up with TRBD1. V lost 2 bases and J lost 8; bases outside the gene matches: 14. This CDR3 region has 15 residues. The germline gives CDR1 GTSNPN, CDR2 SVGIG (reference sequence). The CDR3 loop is CAWSLKTGLRTEAFF. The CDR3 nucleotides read TGTGCCTGGAGTCTAAAGACAGGGTTGCGGACGGAAGCTTTCTTT.

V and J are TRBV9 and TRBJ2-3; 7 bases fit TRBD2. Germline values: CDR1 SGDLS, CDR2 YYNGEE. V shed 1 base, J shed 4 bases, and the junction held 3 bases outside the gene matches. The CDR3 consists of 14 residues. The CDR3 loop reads CASSVWTSSDTQYF. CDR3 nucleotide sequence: TGTGCCAGCAGCGTATGGACTAGTTCAGATACGCAGTATTTT.

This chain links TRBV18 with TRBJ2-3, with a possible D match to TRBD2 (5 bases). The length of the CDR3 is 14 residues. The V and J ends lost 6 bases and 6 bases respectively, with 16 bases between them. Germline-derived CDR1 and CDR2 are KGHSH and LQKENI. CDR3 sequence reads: CASSRVRAMDTQYF. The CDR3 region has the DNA TGTGCCAGCTCCCGGGTGCGGGCGATGGATACGCAGTATTTT.